Sequencing of this TCR beta chain was carried out in a study of blood T cells in healthy people across ages. The authors ran a second PCR of roughly 7 to 11 cycles using a sample-barcoded 5' primer and a J-beta primer mix. Each single sample gave us at least 2.5 million CDR3-containing paired-end reads. TCRdb ran MiXCR on the 5' RACE reads and lists one entry per CDR3 protein. The sample comprises 550,000 to 700,000 distinct CDR3 sequences, 25% to 30% of which are singletons, and around a sixth rests with the top ten. In its sample, this clonotype was seen a few times. Ranging in age from about 6 to 100, the donors were healthy Caucasian individuals from Russia. V shed 6 bases, J shed 1 base, and the junction held 9 bases outside the gene matches. The CDR3 runs to 16 residues.

The clonotype originates from a woman in her 70s in good health. The specimen sequenced was blood. The chain is built from TRBV12-3 or TRBV12-4 and TRBJ2-3; TRBD2 matches at 8 bases. The CDR3 reads CASRPRGSGGTDTQYF. The CDR3 DNA sequence: TGTGCCAGCAGACCCCGGGGTAGCGGGGGCACAGATACGCAGTATTTT.